This T cell receptor (beta chain) appears in the sequencing data of a study of monozygotic twins with inflammatory bowel disease. Whole-study results and caveats: Different subtypes (of T cells) could not be told apart from one another.

Germline lookup yields CDR1 MNHEY and CDR2 SVGAGI. This CDR3 has 18 amino acids. Concerning this clonotype itself: Antigen specificity is unknown.

Every TCR library consumed about 3,500 ng of total RNA. The template-switching step introduced UMIs that carried a 6-nucleotide sample barcode. Nested PCRs (about 15 and 9 cycles, two total) were applied to TCRalpha and TCRbeta cDNA. TCRdb reprocessed the 5' RACE reads, keeping one entry per CDR3 protein, no DNA. This sample's table reports under 350,000 distinct CDR3 sequences. Sequencing used blood. The receptor's source is a human donor with ulcerative colitis or Crohn's disease, or a healthy co-twin of an affected twin (not recorded which). The V gene is TRBV6-5, the J gene TRBJ1-1. The CDR3 is CASSYSGYNGQTNTEAFF.